This T cell receptor beta chain emerged from a study of blood T cell repertoires in COVID-19. Whole-study context: The study drew acute and convalescent COVID-19 samples from the United States, Italy and Spain.

Under the authors' procedure: Estimation of nucleated cell counts was performed using reference gene primer amplification. Data came from immunoSEQ multiplex PCR; TCRdb stores just in-frame clones and leaves some out. The V and J calls and clone size were taken over from that table, and D and trimming were inferred from the DNA. The sample comprises roughly 60,000 clones, around 87% of which are singletons, and over 9% rests with the top ten. Germline V lookup: CDR1 SGHRS, CDR2 YFSETQ. V lost 4 bases to trimming and J lost 7 bases; unmatched junction nucleotides: 8. The length of the CDR3 is 14 residues.

The sample comprised peripheral blood. This clonotype originated in a human donor with acute or convalescent COVID-19. The donor label of this sample is uncertain. The gene calls are TRBV5-1 and TRBJ2-3; TRBD1 aligns across 8 bases. CDR3 sequence: CASSRTGQDNTQYF. Here the CDR3 DNA reads TGCGCCAGCAGCAGGACGGGACAGGATAATACGCAGTATTTT.